The source of this T cell receptor (beta chain) is a study of graft-versus-host responses after intestinal transplantation. On the study more broadly: Once they had received anti-thymocyte globulin induction, all recipients took tacrolimus and steroids for around 3 years.

The CDR3 spans 16 residues. With V trimmed by 1 base and J by 5 bases, 5 bases remained unmatched. Per germline, CDR1 SGHNT and CDR2 YENEEA. Comment on this clone: The target antigen is unknown.

Notes on the study in general: Some patients had graft-donor T cell macrochimerism. In their allografts, the ratios of graft-versus-host to host-versus-graft T cell clones were high.

Libraries were prepared by immunoSEQ multiplex PCR; TCRdb keeps only in-frame clonotypes and omits some of them. There are under 20,000 clones in the sample; 87% occur only once, and less than 8% lies in the top ten. V usage is TRBV11-3 and J usage is TRBJ2-2; 9 bases line up with TRBD1. The TCR was taken from a human patient who received an intestinal transplant, so some T cells may come from the graft donor. Material: bone marrow, obtained nearly 130 days after intestinal transplantation. The CDR3 DNA reads TGTGCCAGCAGCTTAGGCGGGACAGGGCTAACCGGGGAGCTGTTTTTT. As protein: CASSLGGTGLTGELFF. Complete variable domain (other parts from reference TRBV11-3 and TRBJ2-2): EAGVVQSPRYKIIEKKQPVAFWCNPISGHNTLYWYLQNLGQGPELLIRYENEEAVDDSQLPKDRFSAERLKGVDSTLKIQPAELGDSAVYLCASSLGGTGLTGELFFGEGSRLTVL.